This TCR beta chain was sequenced during a study of T cells in localized non-small cell lung cancer (dated by TCRdb to the early 2020s). Study-level background: Comparing tumors with uninvolved tumor-adjacent lungs, the study looked at the T cell repertoires of 236 patients with early-stage NSCLC. A mean age of around 66 years was recorded for the NSCLC patients, of whom roughly 130 were male and about 100 were female. All 240 or so NSCLC patients in the cohort were treatment-naive and had localized lung tumors that were resected. Study-level results and caveats: Because of the exploratory design, TCR variables were selected using unadjusted p-values without false-discovery rate correction. Longer overall survival was associated with higher blood T cell density, whereas shorter survival was associated with higher adjacent-lung clonality. The highest T cell clonality was observed in uninvolved tumor-adjacent lung, where clonality exceeded that of tumor, suggesting that antigenic responses were more focused in uninvolved tumor-adjacent lung. Multi-region tumor sequencing was not performed, so intratumor heterogeneity could not be excluded. A median of around 62 of the top 100 tumor clones turned up in the paired uninvolved adjacent lung, and some 28 of those clones also ranked among the top 100 of that same adjacent lung.

TCR beta CDR3 regions were sequenced from DNA using the immunoSEQ Assay. The study's own analysis went as follows. T cell density was computed as TCR beta template counts normalized to usable DNA estimated by amplifying housekeeping genes. Richness was estimated with the preseqR package, extrapolating to 400,000 templates for PBMC samples and 120,000 templates for tissue samples. Clonality was calculated as one minus Pielou's evenness. Differential abundance testing on productive amino-acid clonotypes, with a minimum total count of 5 and an alpha of 0.1, was used to identify tissue-enriched TCRs. Repertoire overlap between compartments was quantified with the Jaccard Index and Morisita Overlap Index. GLIPH clustered TCR beta CDR3s with public tetramer-defined viral CDR3s; viral motifs required at least three viral sequences plus V-gene enrichment. TCRdb mirrors the immuneACCESS table, restricted to in-frame sequences. Some clones are absent from its copies; in checked studies, under half trace to an unresolved V gene, and the reason for the others is unknown. That table supplies the V and J calls and clone size; D and trimming were determined from the DNA. The sample table records some 26,000 clones; about 87% of these occur just once. The ten largest clones take up roughly 2.8% of the sample.

At diagnosis, tumor, uninvolved tumor-adjacent lung and peripheral blood were collected and then preserved as a mix of FFPE and fresh-frozen material. For TCR repertoire profiling, the blood samples were analyzed as peripheral blood mononuclear cells. As concerns this clone: Which antigen it targets is not known. Base-call qualities are not available, and no considerably larger clone is one nucleotide away.

This specimen was peripheral blood, taken before any cancer treatment. This receptor was taken from a woman aged 18 to 55 with stage I lung adenocarcinoma.

The DNA is as follows: TGTGCCAGCAGAAACCGGGACAGGGTCACCGGGGAGCTGTTTTTT. Its protein reads: CASRNRDRVTGELFF. The V and J segments used are TRBV6-6 and TRBJ2-2; 9 central bases correspond to TRBD1. Spanning cysteine to phenylalanine, the CDR3 consists of 15 amino acids. Just CDR3 DNA is preserved here, 45 bases in frame from base 1. Looking up the germline V gene (reference sequence) yields CDR1 MNHNY and CDR2 SVGAGI. Trimmed from V: 6 bases; trimmed from J: 4 bases; junction bases lacking a gene match: 6.